Only a few counts were recorded for the clone carrying this T cell receptor beta chain. This entry belongs to a study of T cell clones after liver transplantation. Study overall: Subjects received no induction therapy and standard immunosuppression until randomization at 12-24 months post-transplant.

Trimming took 0 bases from V and 1 from J; bases not matched to a gene: 6. Germline CDR1 is SGHRS and CDR2 is YFSETQ. The CDR3 contains 17 residues. TCRdb's table, derived via immunoSEQ multiplex PCR, lists solely in-frame clones and lacks some. The sample contains about 11,000 clones, about 71% of which appear only once. This sequence originates from a human patient who received a liver transplant. Among the T cells, some may be from the graft donor. The specimen was CD4+ T cells from blood, collected less than 33 months after liver transplant. The chain uses TRBV5-1 and TRBJ2-2; 7 nucleotides line up with TRBD1. Here the CDR3 DNA reads TGCGCCAGCAGCTTGGACGGCGGACAGGTGAACACCGGGGAGCTGTTTTTT. This sequence encodes CASSLDGGQVNTGELFF. The variable domain in full, with the rest retrieved from reference TRBV5-1 and TRBJ2-2, is KAGVTQTPRYLIKTRGQQVTLSCSPISGHRSVSWYQQTPGQGLQFLFEYFSETQRNKGNFPGRFSGRQFSNSRSEMNVSTLELGDSALYLCASSLDGGQVNTGELFFGEGSRLTVL.